Shown below are 28 T cell receptor beta chains from a single sample sequenced in a study of shared clonotypes between healthy human individuals (dated by TCRdb to 2020 to 2021). CD8 naive samples were CD45RO-negative cells positively selected for CCR7, giving a CD45RA+CCR7+ population that excluded TemRA cells. The library relied on the immunoSEQ multiplex PCR assay. TCRdb carries this immuneACCESS record with in-frame sequences only. Its versions omit some clonotypes, under half of them owing to an unresolved V gene in the studies checked, with the rest unexplained. In all, the sample holds about 590,000 clones, and about 95% of those were seen once. In total, the top ten clones hold 0.085% to 0.11% of the sample. Sequenced material: naive CD8+ T cells sorted from blood. The cell subset or site label corresponds to: CD45RA+CCR7+. These receptor sequences come from a woman aged 25-40 years in good health.

The V and J genes are TRBV5-6 and TRBJ1-2; TRBD1 might be the D (5 bases). Germline-derived CDR1 and CDR2 are SGHDT and YYEEEE. The length of the CDR3 is 12 residues. V gave up 2 bases and J gave up 8 bases, with 10 bases separating them. The CDR3 DNA is TGTGCCAGCAGCTTACTTACAGGAGGCTACACCTTC. Its protein is CASSLLTGGYTF.

CDR3 residues: CASSQFVYEQYF. DNA of the CDR3: TGCGCCAGCAGTCAATTTGTGTACGAGCAGTACTTC. V gene TRBV23-1 combines with J gene TRBJ2-5; D not certain. The J call may not be correct, given that the DNA end is closer to TRBJ2-7. TRBV23-1 is known as an ORF, though its function is uncertain. CDR3 length: 12 residues.

The V gene is TRBV6-5, the J gene TRBJ2-7, with D perhaps matching TRBD2 (5 bases). CDR1 MNHEY and CDR2 SVGAGI come from the germline V gene. Trimming stripped 0 bases from V and 4 bases from J, with 16 bases between. The CDR3 is 16 residues long. The DNA for the CDR3 is TGTGCCAGCAGTTACTCGAGTGGGAGAGTTCTTTACGAGCAGTACTTC. Translated: CASSYSSGRVLYEQYF.

This rearrangement joins TRBV2 to TRBJ1-3; TRBD1 is a possible D gene (5 bases). V lost 6 bases and J lost 8, with 17 bases in between. The CDR3 is 14 amino acids. Germline assignment: CDR1 SNHLY and CDR2 FYNNEI. The chain's CDR3 is CASRAGTPGDTIYF. The CDR3 region has the DNA TGTGCCAGCAGGGCCGGGACCCCAGGAGACACCATATATTTT.

The rearrangement links TRBV7-2 to TRBJ2-1; D gene unclear. The V and J ends lost 5 bases and 6 bases respectively, with 11 bases between them. The CDR3 sequence is 13 residues long. Germline CDR1 and CDR2: SGHTA and FQGNSA. The CDR3 nucleotides are TGTGCCAGCAGCCATCAGTCCGGCAATGAGCAGTTCTTC. Amino acid sequence: CASSHQSGNEQFF.

The V and J genes are TRBV19 and TRBJ2-3, with TRBD1 as a possible D gene (5 bases). The germline V and J ends were trimmed by 4 bases and 0 bases, with 8 bases remaining between them. Germline V gene sequence: CDR1 LNHDA, CDR2 SQIVND (reference sequence). The CDR3 is 14 amino acids. CDR3 protein: CASSTWTSTDTQYF. Here the CDR3 DNA reads TGTGCCAGTAGTACCTGGACAAGCACAGATACGCAGTATTTT.

The V call is TRBV5-1, the J call TRBJ2-1; D could derive from TRBD1 or TRBD2 (6 bases each). CDR1 SGHRS and CDR2 YFSETQ come from the germline V gene. Between the trimmed V and J ends, which lost 4 bases and 3 bases, there was a span of 11 bases. The CDR3 contains 14 residues. CDR3 residues: CASSPGAVYNEQFF. Written as DNA, the CDR3 is TGCGCCAGCAGCCCGGGGGCTGTCTACAATGAGCAGTTCTTC. The variable domain in full, completed from reference TRBV5-1 and TRBJ2-1, reads KAGVTQTPRYLIKTRGQQVTLSCSPISGHRSVSWYQQTPGQGLQFLFEYFSETQRNKGNFPGRFSGRQFSNSRSEMNVSTLELGDSALYLCASSPGAVYNEQFFGPGTRLTVL.

V is TRBV5-4 and J is TRBJ1-2, with TRBD1 matching over 10 bases. This CDR3 spans 15 amino acids. The germline V gene has CDR1 SGHNT and CDR2 YYREEE (reference sequence). Trimming cost V 3 bases and J 5 bases; bases outside gene matches: 7. As DNA, the CDR3 is TGTGCCAGCAGCTCCGGATGGACAGGGGGTTATGGCTACACCTTC. This gives the protein CASSSGWTGGYGYTF.

This rearrangement joins TRBV9 to TRBJ2-2, with D uncertain. This CDR3 contains 16 residues. From germline, CDR1 is SGDLS and CDR2 YYNGEE. V was cut by 5 bases and J by 3 bases, with 17 bases left in between. This CDR3 is CASSSPMDGYTGELFF. The CDR3 nucleotides read TGTGCCAGCAGTTCCCCCATGGACGGCTACACCGGGGAGCTGTTTTTT. The variable domain in full, with the rest retrieved from reference TRBV9 and TRBJ2-2, is DSGVTQTPKHLITATGQRVTLRCSPRSGDLSVYWYQQSLDQGLQFLIQYYNGEERAKGNILERFSAQQFPDLHSELNLSSLELGDSALYFCASSSPMDGYTGELFFGEGSRLTVL.

This chain uses TRBV5-6 with TRBJ1-2, with D uncertain. CDR3 length: 13 amino acids. Germline CDR1 is SGHDT and CDR2 is YYEEEE. V lost 0 bases, J lost 3 bases, and 6 bases lay in between. As DNA, the CDR3 is TGTGCCAGCAGCTTGGACACTTACTATGGCTACACCTTC. Its translation is CASSLDTYYGYTF.

The CDR3 spells CASSGITGGGKLFF. CDR3 DNA: TGTGCCAGCAGTGGGATTACCGGGGGAGGAAAACTGTTTTTT. The rearrangement links TRBV25-1 to TRBJ1-4; tentatively, D is TRBD1 (5 bases). Germline V gene data show CDR1 as MGHDK and CDR2 as SYGVNS. V was cut by 4 bases and J by 10 bases, with 16 bases left in between. This CDR3 is built from 14 residues.

On this clone: Other nucleotide sequences in the sample specify the same CDR3. The V and J genes are TRBV27 and TRBJ1-5; 12 nucleotides align to TRBD1. V lost 5 bases and J lost 6; bases outside the gene matches: 5. CDR1 and CDR2 (germline): MNHEY, SMNVEV (reference sequence). The CDR3 covers 15 residues. The CDR3: CASSPGTGGGQPQHF. CDR3 in DNA: TGTGCCAGCAGTCCAGGGACAGGGGGCGGTCAGCCCCAGCATTTT.

This chain uses TRBV12-5 with TRBJ2-7; D gene ambiguous. The CDR3 runs to 15 residues. The germline V gene has CDR1 LGHNT and CDR2 FRNRAP. V was shortened by 2 bases and J by 0 bases, with 11 bases between the two germline ends. CDR3 region: CASGLSHNSSYEQYF. The CDR3 coding sequence is TGTGCTAGTGGTTTGTCCCATAATTCCTCCTACGAGCAGTACTTC.

The chain combines TRBV28 with TRBJ2-7; 10 nucleotides agree with TRBD2. Per germline, CDR1 MDHEN and CDR2 SYDVKM. The CDR3 has 15 residues. The V segment lost 6 bases and the J segment 0 bases; nucleotides outside the gene matches: 5. The CDR3 loop reads CASRKREGSSYEQYF. The CDR3 DNA is TGTGCCAGCAGAAAGCGGGAGGGCAGCTCCTACGAGCAGTACTTC. The full variable domain, its missing parts supplied by reference TRBV28 and TRBJ2-7, is DVKVTQSSRYLVKRTGEKVFLECVQDMDHENMFWYRQDPGLGLRLIYFSYDVKMKEKGDIPEGYSVSREKKERFSLILESASTNQTSMYLCASRKREGSSYEQYFGPGTRLTVT.

The chain uses TRBV19 and TRBJ2-2; D is possibly TRBD2 (5 bases). The CDR3 is 15 residues long. With 3 bases removed from V and 7 bases from J, the gap between germline ends came to 15 bases. Germline V gives CDR1 LNHDA, CDR2 SQIVND (reference sequence). CDR3 loop: CASSILAPRFGELFF. DNA for the CDR3: TGTGCCAGTAGTATTCTAGCCCCGAGGTTCGGGGAGCTGTTTTTT. The whole variable domain, remainder taken from reference TRBV19 and TRBJ2-2, is DGGITQSPKYLFRKEGQNVTLSCEQNLNHDAMYWYRQDPGQGLRLIYYSQIVNDFQKGDIAEGYSVSREKKESFPLTVTSAQKNPTAFYLCASSILAPRFGELFFGEGSRLTVL.

The chain combines TRBV5-4 with TRBJ1-1; tentative D call: TRBD1 (5 bases). Trimming took 4 bases from V and 10 from J, leaving 23 bases between them. Germline V gene data show CDR1 as SGHNT and CDR2 as YYREEE (reference sequence). The CDR3 contains 15 residues. DNA of the CDR3: TGTGCCAGCAGCGACGCCGGGACGGTATCTTTCGGAGCTTTCTTT. Translation: CASSDAGTVSFGAFF.

J is TRBJ2-7 and V is TRBV5-5; D is possibly TRBD1 (5 bases). V lost 4 bases to trimming and J lost 2 bases, with 16 bases between them. Per germline, CDR1 SGHKS and CDR2 YYEKEE (reference sequence). This CDR3 is built from 15 residues. The CDR3 spells CASSGDTGPTYEQYF. DNA of the CDR3: TGTGCCAGCAGCGGAGATACAGGTCCGACCTACGAGCAGTACTTC.

The chain links TRBV5-4 to TRBJ1-1, with D perhaps TRBD1 (5 bases). V lost 5 bases to trimming and J lost 0 bases, with 8 bases between them. Per germline, CDR1 SGHNT and CDR2 YYREEE (reference sequence). The length of the CDR3 is 13 residues. The CDR3 region has the DNA TGTGCCAGCAGGTTGACAGTGAACACTGAAGCTTTCTTT. The encoded protein is CASRLTVNTEAFF.

This clone was recorded only once. This chain uses TRBV6-5 with TRBJ1-5; D not resolved. CDR1 and CDR2 (germline): MNHEY, SVGAGI. Between the trimmed V and J ends, which lost 8 bases and 0 bases, there was a span of 14 bases. The CDR3 consists of 15 residues. The CDR3 bases are TGTGCCAGCTCCCGGGAGGCTTATAGCAATCAGCCCCAGCATTTT. This gives the protein CASSREAYSNQPQHF.

The chain recombines TRBV27 with TRBJ1-6; a weak D match, TRBD1 (5 bases). The CDR3 sequence is 14 residues long. Looked up from germline, CDR1 is MNHEY and CDR2 is SMNVEV (reference sequence). V gave up 6 bases and J gave up 7 bases, with 13 bases separating them. The CDR3: CASSLDGGNSPLHF. CDR3 bases: TGTGCCAGCAGCCTAGATGGGGGGAATTCACCCCTCCACTTT.

This chain connects TRBV2 to TRBJ2-7, with a possible D match to TRBD2 (8 bases). The CDR3 consists of 17 residues. V dropped 6 bases and J dropped 0 bases, with 21 bases sitting between them. In germline, CDR1 is SNHLY, CDR2 FYNNEI. This chain's CDR3 is CASRLRRGGQPSYEQYF. CDR3 bases: TGTGCCAGCAGACTCCGCCGGGGGGGACAGCCCTCCTACGAGCAGTACTTC.

As regards this clone: The same CDR3 arises from other DNA sequences in this sample as well. The chain has TRBV28 and TRBJ1-2; 7 bases line up with TRBD1. Germline V lookup: CDR1 MDHEN, CDR2 SYDVKM. This CDR3 is 11 amino acids long. The ends lost 5 bases at V and 7 bases at J; junction bases unmatched: 1. CDR3 loop: CASSPGGGYTF. The CDR3 bases are TGTGCCAGCAGTCCAGGGGGTGGCTACACCTTC.

Concerning this clone itself: The same CDR3 also results from other DNA sequences found in this sample. The chain combines TRBV30 with TRBJ1-5; D gene ambiguous. CDR1 GTSNPN and CDR2 SVGIG come from the germline V gene (reference sequence). V gave up 0 bases and J gave up 4 bases, with 7 bases separating them. The CDR3 covers 13 residues. The CDR3: CAWSVQSNQPQHF. The CDR3 coding sequence is TGTGCCTGGAGTGTACAGTCAAATCAGCCCCAGCATTTT.

This rearrangement joins TRBV29-1 to TRBJ2-1; perhaps TRBD1 as D (6 bases). The CDR3 spans 17 residues. V dropped 2 bases and J dropped 0 bases, with 17 bases sitting between them. From germline, CDR1 is SQVTM and CDR2 ANQGSEA. Here the CDR3 reads CSVEFVQGDPSYNEQFF. The CDR3 DNA is TGCAGCGTTGAATTCGTACAGGGAGACCCCTCCTACAATGAGCAGTTCTTC.

Worth noting for this clone: This specimen includes other DNA sequences encoding the same CDR3. This rearrangement joins TRBV27 to TRBJ1-1; D is unresolved. V was clipped by 1 base and J by 5 bases, with 11 bases between them. The CDR3 is made up of 14 amino acids. Germline CDR1 is MNHEY and CDR2 is SMNVEV (reference sequence). In nucleotides, the CDR3 is TGTGCCAGCAGTTTATTAGGAGGAGGGACTGAAGCTTTCTTT. Protein product: CASSLLGGGTEAFF.

V usage is TRBV9 and J usage is TRBJ2-2; D is perhaps TRBD2 (6 bases). This CDR3 contains 15 residues. CDR1 and CDR2 (germline): SGDLS, YYNGEE. Trimming shortened V by 0 bases and J by 4 bases, and 10 bases separated the two germline ends. The CDR3 here is CASSVGRDGTGELFF. Here the CDR3 DNA reads TGTGCCAGCAGCGTAGGGCGGGACGGCACCGGGGAGCTGTTTTTT.

As regards this clone: A junction boundary mismatches the germline segment, possibly from a read error. Distinct nucleotide sequences in the sample also encode this CDR3. The J gene is TRBJ2-1, the V gene TRBV13, with D tentatively TRBD2 (6 bases). The CDR3 is 13 amino acids. The germline V gene has CDR1 PRHDT and CDR2 FYEKMQ (reference sequence). The CDR3 protein is CASSLGGDNEQFF. The DNA of the CDR3 is TGTGCCAGCAGCCTAGGAGGGGATAATGAGCAGTTCTTC. The whole variable domain, remainder taken from reference TRBV13 and TRBJ2-1, is AAGVIQSPRHLIKEKRETATLKCYPIPRHDTVYWYQQGPGQDPQFLISFYEKMQSDKGSIPDRFSAQQFSDYHSELNMSSLELGDSALYFCASSLGGDNEQFFGPGTRLTVL.

A note on this clone: Other DNA sequences of this sample code for an identical CDR3. This chain uses TRBV7-6 with TRBJ2-5, with TRBD2 identical over 14 bases. Losses at the gene ends were 5 bases for V and 4 bases for J; bases not matched to a gene: 3. The CDR3 runs 15 residues. The V gene's germline CDR1 is SGHVS and CDR2 FNYEAQ. The CDR3 reads CASSPGTSGRETQYF. CDR3 sequence (DNA): TGTGCCAGCAGCCCCGGGACTAGCGGGAGAGAGACCCAGTACTTC.